This T cell receptor beta chain was sequenced in a study of control samples from healthy donors and cancer patients. Here immunoSEQ multiplex PCR was the method, and the copy in TCRdb shows in-frame clones only, minus some. The data show about 77,000 clones, around 92% seen once. The sample holds one count of this clone. V lost 4 bases and J 0 bases, leaving 10 bases between the germline ends. Germline CDR1 and CDR2: ENHRY and SYGVKD. The CDR3 runs to 15 residues. Sequencing input: blood. The TCR sequence derives from a woman between 55 and 75 years old in good health. The chain recombines TRBV10-3 with TRBJ2-1, with D possibly matching TRBD2 (5 bases). The CDR3 nucleotides are TGTGCCATCAGTGGGGGTGAGGGCTCCTACAATGAGCAGTTCTTC. Its protein is CAISGGEGSYNEQFF.